This TCR beta chain was captured in a study of OX40 agonist ivuxolimab in advanced cancers. The protocol was immunoSEQ multiplex PCR, while the TCRdb copy is restricted to in-frame clones and leaves out a portion. The sample holds 100,000 or so clones, about 90% seen once. V lost 1 base, J lost 4 bases, and 14 bases lay in between. Germline-derived CDR1 and CDR2 are SGHNT and YYREEE (reference sequence). The CDR3 is 15 residues long. This TCR was recovered from an adult with an advanced solid tumor such as melanoma, head and neck, liver or kidney cancer. V usage is TRBV5-4 and J usage is TRBJ2-5; tentatively, D is TRBD2 (6 bases). Sequencing used CD4+ or CD8+ T cells sorted from blood, obtained in a trial of the OX40 agonist ivuxolimab. CDR3 protein: CASSLPGIGGETQYF. The DNA for the CDR3 is TGTGCCAGCAGCTTGCCGGGAATCGGGGGAGAGACCCAGTACTTC.